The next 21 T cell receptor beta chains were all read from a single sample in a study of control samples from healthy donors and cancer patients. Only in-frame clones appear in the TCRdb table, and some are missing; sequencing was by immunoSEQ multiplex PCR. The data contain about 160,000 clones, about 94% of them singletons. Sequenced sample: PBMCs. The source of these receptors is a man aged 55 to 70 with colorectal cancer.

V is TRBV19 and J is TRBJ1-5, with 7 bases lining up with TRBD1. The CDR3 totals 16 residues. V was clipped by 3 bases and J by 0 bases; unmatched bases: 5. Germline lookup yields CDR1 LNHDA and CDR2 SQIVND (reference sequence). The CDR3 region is CASSIGTVYSNQPQHF. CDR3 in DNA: TGTGCCAGTAGTATTGGGACAGTCTATAGCAATCAGCCCCAGCATTTT. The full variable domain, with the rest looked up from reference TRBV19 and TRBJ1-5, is DGGITQSPKYLFRKEGQNVTLSCEQNLNHDAMYWYRQDPGQGLRLIYYSQIVNDFQKGDIAEGYSVSREKKESFPLTVTSAQKNPTAFYLCASSIGTVYSNQPQHFGDGTRLSIL.

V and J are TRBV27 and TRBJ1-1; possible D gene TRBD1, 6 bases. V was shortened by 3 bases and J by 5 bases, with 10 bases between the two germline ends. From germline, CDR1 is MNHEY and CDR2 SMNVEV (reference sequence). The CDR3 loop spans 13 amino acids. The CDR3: CASSFTGRTEAFF. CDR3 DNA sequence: TGTGCCAGCAGTTTTACAGGGAGGACTGAAGCTTTCTTT.

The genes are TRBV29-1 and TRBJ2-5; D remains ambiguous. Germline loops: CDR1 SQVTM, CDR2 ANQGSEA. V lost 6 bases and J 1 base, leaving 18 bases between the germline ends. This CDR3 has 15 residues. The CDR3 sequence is CSVRWTVDVQETQYF. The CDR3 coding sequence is TGCAGCGTCCGATGGACGGTCGACGTCCAAGAGACCCAGTACTTC. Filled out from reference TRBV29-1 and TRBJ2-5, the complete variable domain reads SAVISQKPSRDICQRGTSLTIQCQVDSQVTMMFWYRQQPGQSLTLIATANQGSEATYESGFVIDKFPISRPNLTFSTLTVSNMSPEDSSIYLCSVRWTVDVQETQYFGPGTRLLVL.

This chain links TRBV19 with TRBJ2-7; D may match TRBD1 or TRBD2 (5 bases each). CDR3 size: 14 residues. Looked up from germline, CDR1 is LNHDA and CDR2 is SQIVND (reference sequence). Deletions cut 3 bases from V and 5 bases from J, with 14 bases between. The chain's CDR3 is CASSIGTGLNEQYF. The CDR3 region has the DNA TGTGCCAGTAGTATTGGGACCGGGCTCAACGAGCAGTACTTC.

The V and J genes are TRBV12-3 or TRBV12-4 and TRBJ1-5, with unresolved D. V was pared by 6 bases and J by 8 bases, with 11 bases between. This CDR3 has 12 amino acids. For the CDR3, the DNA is TGTGCCAGCAGGTGGGGTAATGAGCCCCAGCATTTT. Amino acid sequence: CASRWGNEPQHF.

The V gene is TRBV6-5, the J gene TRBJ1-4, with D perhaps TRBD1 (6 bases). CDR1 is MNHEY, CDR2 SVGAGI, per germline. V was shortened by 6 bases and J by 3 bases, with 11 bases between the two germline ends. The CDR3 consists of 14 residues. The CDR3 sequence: CASSHRAPNEKLFF. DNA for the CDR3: TGTGCCAGCAGCCACAGGGCACCTAATGAAAAACTGTTTTTT.

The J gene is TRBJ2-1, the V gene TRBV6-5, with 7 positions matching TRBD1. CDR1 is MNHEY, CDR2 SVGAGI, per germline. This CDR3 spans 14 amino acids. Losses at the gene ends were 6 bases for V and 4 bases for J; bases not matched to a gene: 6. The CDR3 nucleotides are TGTGCCAGCAGCCCGACAGGGAATTACAATGAGCAGTTCTTC. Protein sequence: CASSPTGNYNEQFF.

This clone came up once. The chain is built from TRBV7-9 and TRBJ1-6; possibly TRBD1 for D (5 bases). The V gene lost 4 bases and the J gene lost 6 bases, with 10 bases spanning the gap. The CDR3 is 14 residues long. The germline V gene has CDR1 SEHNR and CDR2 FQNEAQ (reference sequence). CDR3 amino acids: CASSSRDGNSPLHF. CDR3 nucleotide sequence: TGTGCCAGCAGCTCAAGGGACGGTAATTCACCCCTCCACTTT. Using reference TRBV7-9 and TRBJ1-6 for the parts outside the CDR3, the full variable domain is DTGVSQNPRHKITKRGQNVTFRCDPISEHNRLYWYRQTLGQGPEFLTYFQNEAQLEKSRLLSDRFSAERPKGSFSTLEIQRTEQGDSAMYLCASSSRDGNSPLHFGNGTRLTVT.

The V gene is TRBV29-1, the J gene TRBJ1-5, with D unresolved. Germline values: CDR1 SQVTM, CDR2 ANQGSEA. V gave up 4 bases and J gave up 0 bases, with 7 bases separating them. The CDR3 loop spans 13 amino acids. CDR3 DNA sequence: TGCAGCGTTGGGGGAAATAGCAATCAGCCCCAGCATTTT. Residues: CSVGGNSNQPQHF.

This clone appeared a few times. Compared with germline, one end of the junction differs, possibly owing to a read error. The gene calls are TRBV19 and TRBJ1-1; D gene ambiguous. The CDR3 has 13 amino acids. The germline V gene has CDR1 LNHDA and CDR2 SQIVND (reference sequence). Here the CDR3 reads CASSMWHLEEAFF. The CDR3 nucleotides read TGTGCCAGCAGTATGTGGCACCTCGAAGAAGCTTTCTTT.

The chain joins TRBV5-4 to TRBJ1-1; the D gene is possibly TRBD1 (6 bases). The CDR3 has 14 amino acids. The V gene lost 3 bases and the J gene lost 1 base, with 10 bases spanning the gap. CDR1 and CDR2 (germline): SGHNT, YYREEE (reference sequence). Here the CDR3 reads CASSSHRANTEAFF. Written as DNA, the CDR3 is TGTGCCAGCAGCTCCCACAGGGCGAACACTGAAGCTTTCTTT.

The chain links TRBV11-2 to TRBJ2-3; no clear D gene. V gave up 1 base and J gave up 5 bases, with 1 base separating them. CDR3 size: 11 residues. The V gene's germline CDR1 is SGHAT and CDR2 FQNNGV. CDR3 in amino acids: CASSLGDTQYF. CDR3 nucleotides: TGTGCCAGCAGCTTAGGAGATACGCAGTATTTT.

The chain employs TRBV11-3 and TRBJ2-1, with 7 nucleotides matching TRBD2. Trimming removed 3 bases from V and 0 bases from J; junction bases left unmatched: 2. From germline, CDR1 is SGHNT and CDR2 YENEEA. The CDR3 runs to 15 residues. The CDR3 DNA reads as TGTGCCAGCAGCTTCGGGGGGAGCTCCTACAATGAGCAGTTCTTC. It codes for CASSFGGSSYNEQFF.

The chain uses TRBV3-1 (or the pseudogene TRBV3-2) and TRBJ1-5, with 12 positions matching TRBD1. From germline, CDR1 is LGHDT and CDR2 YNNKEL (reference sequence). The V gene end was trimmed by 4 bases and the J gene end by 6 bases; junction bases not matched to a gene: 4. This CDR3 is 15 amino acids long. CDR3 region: CASSLGQGAGQPQHF. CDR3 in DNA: TGTGCCAGCAGCCTGGGACAGGGGGCAGGTCAGCCCCAGCATTTT.

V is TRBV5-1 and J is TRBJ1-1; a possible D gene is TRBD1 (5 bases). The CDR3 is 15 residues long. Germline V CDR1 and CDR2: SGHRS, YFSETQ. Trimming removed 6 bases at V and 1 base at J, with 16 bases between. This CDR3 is CASNNLGASNTEAFF. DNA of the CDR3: TGCGCCAGCAACAACCTTGGGGCCTCGAACACTGAAGCTTTCTTT.

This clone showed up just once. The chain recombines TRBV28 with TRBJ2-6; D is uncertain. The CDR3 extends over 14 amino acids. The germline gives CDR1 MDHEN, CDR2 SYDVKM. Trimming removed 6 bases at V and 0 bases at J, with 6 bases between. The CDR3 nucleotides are TGTGCCAGCAGACCAGCCTCTGGGGCCAACGTCCTGACTTTC. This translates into CASRPASGANVLTF. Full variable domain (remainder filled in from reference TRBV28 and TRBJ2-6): DVKVTQSSRYLVKRTGEKVFLECVQDMDHENMFWYRQDPGLGLRLIYFSYDVKMKEKGDIPEGYSVSREKKERFSLILESASTNQTSMYLCASRPASGANVLTFGAGSRLTVL.

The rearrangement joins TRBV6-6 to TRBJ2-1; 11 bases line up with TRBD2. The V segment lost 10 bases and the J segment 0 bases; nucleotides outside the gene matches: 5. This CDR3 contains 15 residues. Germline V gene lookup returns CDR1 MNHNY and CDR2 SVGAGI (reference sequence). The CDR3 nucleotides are TGTGCCATGGGTAGCGGGGGGGGCTCCTACAATGAGCAGTTCTTC. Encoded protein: CAMGSGGGSYNEQFF.

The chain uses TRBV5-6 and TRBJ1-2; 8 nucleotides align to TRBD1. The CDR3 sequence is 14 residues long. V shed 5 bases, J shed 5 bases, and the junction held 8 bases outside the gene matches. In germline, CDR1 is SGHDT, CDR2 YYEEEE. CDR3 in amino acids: CASRSGGGIYGYTF. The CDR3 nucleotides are TGTGCCAGCAGGTCAGGGGGCGGAATTTATGGCTACACCTTC.

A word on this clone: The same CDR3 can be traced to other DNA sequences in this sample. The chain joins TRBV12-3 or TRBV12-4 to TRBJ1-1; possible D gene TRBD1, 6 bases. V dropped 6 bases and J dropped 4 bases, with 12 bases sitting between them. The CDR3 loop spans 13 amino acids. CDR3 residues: CASSLGGTTEAFF. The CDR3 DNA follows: TGTGCCAGCAGCCTAGGGGGGACCACTGAAGCTTTCTTT.

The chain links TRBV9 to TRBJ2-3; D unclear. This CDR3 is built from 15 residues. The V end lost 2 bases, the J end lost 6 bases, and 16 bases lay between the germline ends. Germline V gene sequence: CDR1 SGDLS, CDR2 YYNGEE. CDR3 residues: CASSVAAPTRDTQYF. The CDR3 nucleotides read TGTGCCAGCAGCGTCGCAGCACCCACCCGCGATACGCAGTATTTT.

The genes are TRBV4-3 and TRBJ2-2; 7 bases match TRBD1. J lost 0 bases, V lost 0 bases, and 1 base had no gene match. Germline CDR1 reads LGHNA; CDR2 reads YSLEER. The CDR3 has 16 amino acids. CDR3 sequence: CASSQEGTANTGELFF. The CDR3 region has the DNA TGCGCCAGCAGCCAAGAGGGGACAGCGAACACCGGGGAGCTGTTTTTT.